The clone carrying this T cell receptor (beta chain) turned up a few times. The antigen remains unidentified. This entry comes from a study of T cell repertoires in cytomegalovirus infection. As for the study in general: Indications came from public TCR beta signatures; they pointed to CMV infection and to a matching HLA type.

Germline loops: CDR1 SQVTM, CDR2 ANQGSEA. The trim removed 6 bases at V and 3 bases at J, leaving 13 bases unmatched. The CDR3 is 15 residues long. TCRdb itself ran the reads through MiXCR, one entry per CDR3 protein. The data hold some 100,000 distinct CDR3 sequences, with about 30% observed a single time. The chain combines TRBV29-1 with TRBJ2-5; 7 positions agree with TRBD2. The sequence was collected from a human donor in good health (CMV status not recorded). Some clones in this sample may be carry-over from other donors' samples. The sample was CD8+ T cells from cultured PBMCs, taken from culture after CMV antigen stimulation. The CDR3 spells CSVREGLAAKETQYF. CDR3 bases: TGCAGCGTCCGAGAGGGGCTAGCGGCTAAAGAGACCCAGTACTTC.